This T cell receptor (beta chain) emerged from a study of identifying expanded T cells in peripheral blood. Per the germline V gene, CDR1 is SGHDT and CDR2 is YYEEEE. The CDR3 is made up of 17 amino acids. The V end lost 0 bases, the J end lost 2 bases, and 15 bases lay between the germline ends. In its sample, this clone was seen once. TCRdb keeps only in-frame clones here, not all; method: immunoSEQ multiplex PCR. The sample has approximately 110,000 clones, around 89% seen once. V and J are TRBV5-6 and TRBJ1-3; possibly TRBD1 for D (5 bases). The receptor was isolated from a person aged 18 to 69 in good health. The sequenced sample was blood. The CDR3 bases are TGTGCCAGCAGCTTGGCCGGGGGGTTGGATGCTGGAAACACCATATATTTT. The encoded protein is CASSLAGGLDAGNTIYF. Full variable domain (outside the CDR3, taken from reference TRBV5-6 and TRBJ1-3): DAGVTQSPTHLIKTRGQQVTLRCSPKSGHDTVSWYQQALGQGPQFIFQYYEEEERQRGNFPDRFSGHQFPNYSSELNVNALLLGDSALYLCASSLAGGLDAGNTIYFGEGSWLTVV.